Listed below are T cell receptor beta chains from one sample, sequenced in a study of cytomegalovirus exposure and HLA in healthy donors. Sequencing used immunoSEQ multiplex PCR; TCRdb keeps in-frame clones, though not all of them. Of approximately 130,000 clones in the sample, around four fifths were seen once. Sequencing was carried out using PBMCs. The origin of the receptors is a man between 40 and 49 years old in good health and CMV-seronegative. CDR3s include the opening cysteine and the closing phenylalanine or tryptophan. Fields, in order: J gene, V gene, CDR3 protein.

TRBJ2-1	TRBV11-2	CASSLVSSGSNEQFF
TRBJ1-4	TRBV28	CASKVGGEKLFF
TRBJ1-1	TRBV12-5	CASGSPTGAPTEAFF
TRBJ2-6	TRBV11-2	CASSPHRVAGANVLTF
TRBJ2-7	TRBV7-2	CASVPTGGFYEQYF
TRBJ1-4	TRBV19	CASSQGQHEKLFF
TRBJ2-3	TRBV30	CAWSVLQAGGTQYF
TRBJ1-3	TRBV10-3	CAISDPGQGYSGNTIYF
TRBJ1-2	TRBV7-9	CASSPQTGFDYGYTF
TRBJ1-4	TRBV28	CASSNRQGTGGDNEKLFF
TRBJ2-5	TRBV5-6	CASSLVDSQQETQYF
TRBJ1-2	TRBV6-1	CASGGGLTYGYTF
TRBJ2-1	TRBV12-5	CASGARTGPQFF
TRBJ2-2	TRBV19	CASSIASVNTGELFF
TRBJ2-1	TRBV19	CASSIDIQGAAYNEQFF
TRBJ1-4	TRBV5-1	CASSRQGNEKLFF
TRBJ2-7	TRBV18	CASSPTVQGNYEQYF
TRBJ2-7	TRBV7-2	CASSSAYEQYF
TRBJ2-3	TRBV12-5	CASGLATGGGDTQYF
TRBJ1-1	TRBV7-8	CASSPFWQNTEAFF
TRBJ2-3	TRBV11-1	CASSLARGGATDTQYF
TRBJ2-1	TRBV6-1	CASTRREPSYNEQFF
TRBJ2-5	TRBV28	CASSLGTLGVETQYF
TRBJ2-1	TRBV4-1	CASSQQGLAGVSEQFF
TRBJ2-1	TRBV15	CATSSELIQGDEQFF
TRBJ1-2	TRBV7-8	CASSPQGFYGYTF
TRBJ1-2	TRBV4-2	CASSQGDSGSYGYTF
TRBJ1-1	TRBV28	CASSLWATGSTEAFF
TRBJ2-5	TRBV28	CASSSRPDRQETQYF
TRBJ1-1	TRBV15	CATSRGAGIVEAFF
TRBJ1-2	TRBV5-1	CASSPGQANYGYTF
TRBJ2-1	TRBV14	CASSQRIDRGSNEQFF
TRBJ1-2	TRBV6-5	CASSYASQGGYGYTF
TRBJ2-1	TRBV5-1	CASKRETFSYNEQFF
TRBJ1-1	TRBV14	CASSPWGGVEAFF
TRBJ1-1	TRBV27	CASSLAGFNTEAFF
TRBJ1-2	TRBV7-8	CASSLELFYGYTF
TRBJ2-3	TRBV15	CATSSGGLARTDTQYF
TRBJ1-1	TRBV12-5	CASGLVPGGPKPTITEAFF
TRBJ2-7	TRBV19	CASSWQGRDEQYF
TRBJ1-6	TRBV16	CASSPARTDNSPLHF
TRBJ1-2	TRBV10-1	CASSLSSSYGYTF
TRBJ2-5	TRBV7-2	CASSFQGRRETQYF
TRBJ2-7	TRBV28	CASIRGTYGGEQYF
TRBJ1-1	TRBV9	CASSAGQRNTEAFF
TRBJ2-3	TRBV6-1	CASSGSQGYTQYF
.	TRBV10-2	CASSENSYEQYF
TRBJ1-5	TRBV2	CASKQAPLSNQPQHF
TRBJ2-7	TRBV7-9	CASSLTSGKYERYF
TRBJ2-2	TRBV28	CASSDLSGARIGELFF
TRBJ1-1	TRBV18	CASSPPSAGRVNTEAFF
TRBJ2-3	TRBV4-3	CASSPGQGADTQYF
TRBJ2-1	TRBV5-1	CASSLRGTSGVGEQFF